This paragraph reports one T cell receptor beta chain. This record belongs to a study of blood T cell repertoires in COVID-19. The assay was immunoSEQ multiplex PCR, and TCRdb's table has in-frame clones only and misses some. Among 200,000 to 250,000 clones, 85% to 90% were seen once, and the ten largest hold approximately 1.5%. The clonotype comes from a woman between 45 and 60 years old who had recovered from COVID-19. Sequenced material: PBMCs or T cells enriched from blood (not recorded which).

The CDR3 DNA is TGTGCCAGCGGTCGGCTAGCGGGAGCGAGGGGCGAGCAGTACTTC. Encoded protein: CASGRLAGARGEQYF. This chain connects TRBV2 to TRBJ2-7; 10 positions agree with TRBD2. This CDR3 comprises 15 residues. V shed 8 bases, J shed 6 bases, and the junction held 13 bases outside the gene matches. Germline V gene data show CDR1 as SNHLY and CDR2 as FYNNEI.